The entry below gives a single T cell receptor beta chain sequence along with its context. Its target is unknown. This entry belongs to a study of T cell responses to AZD1222 COVID-19 vaccine. Whole-study findings and limits: Nearly half of spike-specific TCRs reportedly target variant regions that are unmutated in the B.1.351 and B.1.1.7 variants. Across spike, vaccine-associated CD4 TCRs were found, dominant at 160-218 and 743-854. The study sampled repertoires only after the peak T cell response.

The method was immunoSEQ multiplex PCR; TCRdb's version includes in-frame clones alone and lacks a portion of them. The sample holds 55,000 to 65,000 clones, approximately 89% seen once. With 6 bases removed from V and 0 bases from J, the gap between germline ends came to 9 bases. The CDR3 contains 13 residues. Looked up from germline, CDR1 is MNHEY and CDR2 is SMNVEV (reference sequence). The rearrangement joins TRBV27 to TRBJ2-7, with D tentatively TRBD1 (6 bases). The TCR comes from an adult in good health. The source was peripheral blood, collected on day 0 of AZD1222 vaccination. In nucleotides, the CDR3 is TGTGCCAGCAGAGGACAGTTCTCCTACGAGCAGTACTTC. It codes for CASRGQFSYEQYF.